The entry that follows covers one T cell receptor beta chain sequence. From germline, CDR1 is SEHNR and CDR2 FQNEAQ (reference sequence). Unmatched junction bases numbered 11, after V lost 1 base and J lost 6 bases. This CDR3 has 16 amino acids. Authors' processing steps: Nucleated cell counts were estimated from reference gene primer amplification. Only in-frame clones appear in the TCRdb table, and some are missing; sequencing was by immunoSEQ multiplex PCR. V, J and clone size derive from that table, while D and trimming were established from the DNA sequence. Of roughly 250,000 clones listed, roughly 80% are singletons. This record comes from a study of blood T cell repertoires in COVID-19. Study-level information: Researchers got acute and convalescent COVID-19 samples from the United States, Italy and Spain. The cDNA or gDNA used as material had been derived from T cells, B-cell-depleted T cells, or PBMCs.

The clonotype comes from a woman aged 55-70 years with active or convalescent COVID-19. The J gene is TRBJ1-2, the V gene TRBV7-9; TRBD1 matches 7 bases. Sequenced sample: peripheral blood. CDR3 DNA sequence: TGTGCCAGCAGCTTAGTGGTGGGACAGCTGAGTAATGGCTACACCTTC. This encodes CASSLVVGQLSNGYTF. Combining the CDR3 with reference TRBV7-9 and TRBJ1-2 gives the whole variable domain DTGVSQNPRHKITKRGQNVTFRCDPISEHNRLYWYRQTLGQGPEFLTYFQNEAQLEKSRLLSDRFSAERPKGSFSTLEIQRTEQGDSAMYLCASSLVVGQLSNGYTFGSGTRLTVV.